The clone carrying this T cell receptor (beta chain) showed up just a few times. What it recognizes is unknown. With a much larger clone just one base away, this may be a read error. This record belongs to a study of human T cells and chemical hapten exposure. The library tagged individual cDNA molecules with unique molecular identifiers. TCRdb re-called the 5' RACE reads through MiXCR, storing one row per CDR3 protein. The sample holds 150,000 or so distinct CDR3 sequences, 4.1% seen once. Total RNA came from unfractionated whole blood. Germline loops: CDR1 SGDLS, CDR2 YYNGEE. Trimming took 3 bases from V and 8 from J, leaving 14 bases between them. The CDR3 extends over 13 amino acids. Study-wide results and limits: Unchanged with DPC sensitization were TCRs above 1 in 1000 frequency.

The rearrangement joins TRBV9 to TRBJ1-1; D ambiguous. This receptor was obtained from a female donor in good health. CDR3 bases: TGTGCCAGCAGCGGAGGCGTTTCACAGGAAGCTTTCTTT. Translating gives CASSGGVSQEAFF.